This T cell receptor beta chain was documented in a study of cytomegalovirus exposure and HLA in healthy donors. Study summary: Among the approximately 400 genotyped donors, 81% were placed in the Caucasian-associated ancestry cluster. Regarding the study as a whole: The authors enumerated around 150 TCR beta chains as linked to cytomegalovirus. In a later analysis, across HLA loci, associated TCR counts were highest for DRB1, lowest for HLA-C.

The PCR was carried out with 60 Vbeta primers and 13 Jbeta primers. Only in-frame clones appear in the TCRdb table, and some are missing; sequencing was by immunoSEQ multiplex PCR. The profile shows approximately 100,000 clones, 70% to 80% of them singletons. This CDR3 has 16 residues. V lost 4 bases and J lost 0, with 17 bases in between. The V gene's germline CDR1 is SGDLS and CDR2 YYNGEE. Concerning this clone itself: What it binds is unknown.

The V call is TRBV9, the J call TRBJ2-7; D is uncertain. What was sequenced was PBMCs. This sequence was found in a man aged 60-69 years in good health and CMV-seropositive. Written as DNA, the CDR3 is TGTGCCAGCAGCCCACTGGGCTTGGGCTCCTCCTACGAGCAGTACTTC. Its translation is CASSPLGLGSSYEQYF. The variable domain in full, with the rest retrieved from reference TRBV9 and TRBJ2-7, is DSGVTQTPKHLITATGQRVTLRCSPRSGDLSVYWYQQSLDQGLQFLIQYYNGEERAKGNILERFSAQQFPDLHSELNLSSLELGDSALYFCASSPLGLGSSYEQYFGPGTRLTVT.